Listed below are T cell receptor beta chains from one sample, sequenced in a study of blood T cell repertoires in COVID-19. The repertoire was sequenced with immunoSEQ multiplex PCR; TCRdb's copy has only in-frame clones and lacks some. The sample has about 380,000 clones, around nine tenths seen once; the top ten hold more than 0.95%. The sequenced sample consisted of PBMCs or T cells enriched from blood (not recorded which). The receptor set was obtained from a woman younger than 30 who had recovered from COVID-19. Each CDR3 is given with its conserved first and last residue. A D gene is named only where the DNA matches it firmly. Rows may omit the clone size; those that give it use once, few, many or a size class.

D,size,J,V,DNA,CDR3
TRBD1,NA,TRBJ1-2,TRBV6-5,TGTGCCAGCAGTTCCCGGGACAGTGGCTGCACCTTC,CASSSRDSGCTF
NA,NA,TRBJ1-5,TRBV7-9,TGTGCCAGCAGCTTAGCGACTAATCAGCCCCAGCATTTT,CASSLATNQPQHF
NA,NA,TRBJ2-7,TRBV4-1,TGCGCCAGCAGCCAAGAGGCCAGAAGCTCCTACGAGCAGTACTTC,CASSQEARSSYEQYF
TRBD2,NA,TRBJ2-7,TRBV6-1,TGTGCCAGCAGTGACCCCCATCTCGGGTTCCTAGCGGGGGACTACGAGCAGTACTTC,CASSDPHLGFLAGDYEQYF
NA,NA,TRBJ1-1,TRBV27,TGTGCCAGCAGTTCGATAGAGGGCACTGAAGCTTTCTTT,CASSSIEGTEAFF
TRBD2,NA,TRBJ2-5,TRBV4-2,TGTGCCAGCAGCCTCCGGGACTATGATTTGGAGACCCAGTACTTC,CASSLRDYDLETQYF
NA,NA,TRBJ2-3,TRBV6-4,TGTGCCAGCGCCAACCAGCCGACTAGCACAGATACGCAGTATTTT,CASANQPTSTDTQYF
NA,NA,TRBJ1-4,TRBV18,TGTGCCGGAGCGGAACGTGGATTAGGAGGACGGGTTAATGAAAAACTGTTTTTT,CAGAERGLGGRVNEKLFF
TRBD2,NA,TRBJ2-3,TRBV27,TGTGCCAGCAGTCCTAGCGGGGTGGCTACAGATACGCAGTATTTT,CASSPSGVATDTQYF
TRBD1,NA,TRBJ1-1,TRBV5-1,TGCGCCAGCAGCTCCGGGACAGGGAGCACTGAAGCTTTCTTT,CASSSGTGSTEAFF
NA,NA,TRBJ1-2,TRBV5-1,TGCGCCAGCGGAGAATTTGTAGGAGGGGCTGGCGGCTACACCTTC,CASGEFVGGAGGYTF
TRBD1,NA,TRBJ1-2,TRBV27,TGTGCCAGCAGTTTAAGACAGGGGAACTATGGCTACACCTTC,CASSLRQGNYGYTF
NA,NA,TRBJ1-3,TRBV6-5,TGTGCCAGCAGGCTGGGGGGGGTAGGAAACACCATATATTTT,CASRLGGVGNTIYF
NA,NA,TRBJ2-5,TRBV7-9,TGTGCCAGCAGCTCCTCAGGGGCCCCGGGGACCCAGTACTTC,CASSSSGAPGTQYF
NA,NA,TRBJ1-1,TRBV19,TGTGCCAGTAGTGGAGCGAACACTGAAGCTTTCTTT,CASSGANTEAFF
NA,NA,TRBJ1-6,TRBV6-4,TGTGCCAGCAGTGACTCGATCGGCGGTTCACCCCTCCACTTT,CASSDSIGGSPLHF
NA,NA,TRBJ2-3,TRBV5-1,TGCGCCAGCAGCTTGGTTGGGGGGAGCACAGATACGCAGTATTTT,CASSLVGGSTDTQYF
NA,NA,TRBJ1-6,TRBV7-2,TGTGCCAGCAGCCCGACAGTTCTAGGTTCACCCCTCCACTTT,CASSPTVLGSPLHF
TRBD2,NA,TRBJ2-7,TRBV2,TGTGCCAGCAGTGAAGAGGGACTAGCGGGGGGCTCCTACGAGCAGTACTTC,CASSEEGLAGGSYEQYF
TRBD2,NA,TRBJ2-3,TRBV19,TGTGCCAGTAGTATAGGAGCGGGGAGCACAGATACGCAGTATTTT,CASSIGAGSTDTQYF
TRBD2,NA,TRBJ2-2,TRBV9,TGTGCCAGCAGCGTAGAGGGCGGGAGGAACACCGGGGAGCTGTTTTTT,CASSVEGGRNTGELFF
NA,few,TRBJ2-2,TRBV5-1,TGCGCCAGCAGCCCGGGGGACGGAGACACCGGGGAGCTGTTTTTT,CASSPGDGDTGELFF
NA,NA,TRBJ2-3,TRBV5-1,TGCGCCAGCAACCTTTACGGTGCAACAGATACGCAGTATTTT,CASNLYGATDTQYF
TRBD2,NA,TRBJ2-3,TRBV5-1,TGCGCCAGCCGATCCGGTAGCGGGGGACTTAGCACAGATACGCAGTATTTT,CASRSGSGGLSTDTQYF
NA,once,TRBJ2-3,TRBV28,TGTGCCAGCCCCGGGGGTAGCCGCACAGATACGCAGTATTTT,CASPGGSRTDTQYF
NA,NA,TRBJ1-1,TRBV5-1,TGCGCCAGCACCCCCCTCCCGGTTAACACTGAAGCTTTCTTT,CASTPLPVNTEAFF
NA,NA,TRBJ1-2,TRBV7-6,TGTGCCAGCAGCTTAGTCCCGGGCTATGGCTACACCTTC,CASSLVPGYGYTF
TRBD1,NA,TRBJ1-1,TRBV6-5,TGTGCCAGCAGTAACCCGGGACAGTTTGAAGCTTTCTTT,CASSNPGQFEAFF
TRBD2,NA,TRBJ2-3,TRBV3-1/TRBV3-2,TGTGCCAGCAGCCAGGCTCTAGCGGGGAGCACAGATACGCAGTATTTT,CASSQALAGSTDTQYF
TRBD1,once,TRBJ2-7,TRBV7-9,TGTGCCAGCAGCTCACCACACAGGGGCTACGAGCAGTACTTC,CASSSPHRGYEQYF
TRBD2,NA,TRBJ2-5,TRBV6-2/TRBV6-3,TGTGCCAGCAGTTGGGGACTAGCGGGAAATCAAGAGACCCAGTACTTC,CASSWGLAGNQETQYF
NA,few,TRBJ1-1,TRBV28,TGTGCCAGCAGTTACCCCGGCGGCGCCCGTGAAGCTTTCTTT,CASSYPGGAREAFF
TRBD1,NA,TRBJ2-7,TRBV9,TGTGCCAGCAGCGCAACAGATGGACAGGCGGGGCAGTACTTC,CASSATDGQAGQYF
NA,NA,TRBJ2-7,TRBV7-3,TGTGCCAGCAGCTTACACCCTCAGGGTATACAGGGAAGAGACTACGAGCAGTACTTC,CASSLHPQGIQGRDYEQYF
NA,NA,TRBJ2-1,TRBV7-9,TGTGCCAGCAGCACCCCGTTTGGGGGGGCAAATGAGCAGTTCTTC,CASSTPFGGANEQFF
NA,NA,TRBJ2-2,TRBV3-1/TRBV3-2,TGTGCCAGCACCCAACCCGGGGTCCTCGCCGGGGAGCTGTTTTTT,CASTQPGVLAGELFF
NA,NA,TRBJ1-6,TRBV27,TGTGCCAGCAGTTTATTGATACAGGGAGGGTCACCCCTCCACTTT,CASSLLIQGGSPLHF
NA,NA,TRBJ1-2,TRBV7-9,TGTGCCAGCAGCCCCAGTCACACCCCCCATGGCTACACCTTC,CASSPSHTPHGYTF
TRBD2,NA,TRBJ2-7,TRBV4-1,TGCGCCAGCAGCCAAGAAGGGGCGGGGGGGCCCCACGAGCAGTACTTC,CASSQEGAGGPHEQYF
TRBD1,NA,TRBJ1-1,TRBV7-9,TGTGCCAGCAGCCGGACAGGGATTAACACTGAAGCTTTCTTT,CASSRTGINTEAFF
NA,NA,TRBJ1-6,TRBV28,TGTGCCAGCAGTTTTGGGTGGAGCTCCTATAATTCACCCCTCCACTTT,CASSFGWSSYNSPLHF
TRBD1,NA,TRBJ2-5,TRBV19,TGTGCCAGCAGGGACAGGGCATCCGAGACCCAGTACTTC,CASRDRASETQYF
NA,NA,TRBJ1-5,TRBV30,TGTGCCTGGAGTGTATCTCGGACATGGGGCGCTGGGTTTAGCAATCAGCCCCAGCATTTT,CAWSVSRTWGAGFSNQPQHF
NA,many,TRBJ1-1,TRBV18,TGTGCCAGCTACCTCCCGGGGAAGGGGAACACTGAAGCTTTCTTT,CASYLPGKGNTEAFF
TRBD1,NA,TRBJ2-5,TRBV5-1,TGCGCCAGCAGTTACAGGGGGGAAGAGACCCAGTACTTC,CASSYRGEETQYF
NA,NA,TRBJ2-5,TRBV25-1,TGTGCCAGCAGTGGAGGGTACCAAGAGACCCAGTACTTC,CASSGGYQETQYF
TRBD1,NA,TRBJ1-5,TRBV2,TGTGCCAGCACCCCGAGGACAGGGAGAGATCAGCCCCAGCATTTT,CASTPRTGRDQPQHF
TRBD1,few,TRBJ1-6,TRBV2,TGTGCCAGCCAGGGACAGGGTAATTCACCCCTCCACTTT,CASQGQGNSPLHF
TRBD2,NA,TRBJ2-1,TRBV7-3,TGTGCCAGCAGCGAAAGGACTAGCGGGGGGTCCTACAATGAGCAGTTCTTC,CASSERTSGGSYNEQFF